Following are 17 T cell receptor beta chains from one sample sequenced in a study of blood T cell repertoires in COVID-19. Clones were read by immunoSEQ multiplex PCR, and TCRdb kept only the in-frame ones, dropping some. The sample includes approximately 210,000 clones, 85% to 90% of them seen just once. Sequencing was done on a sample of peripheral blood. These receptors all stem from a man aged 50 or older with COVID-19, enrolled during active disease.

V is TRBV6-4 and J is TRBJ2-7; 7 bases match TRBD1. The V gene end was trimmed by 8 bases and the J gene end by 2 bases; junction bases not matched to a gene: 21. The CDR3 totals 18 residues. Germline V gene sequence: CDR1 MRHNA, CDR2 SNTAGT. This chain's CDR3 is CASRGRGTARIKTYEQYF. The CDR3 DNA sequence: TGTGCCAGCCGTGGTAGGGGGACAGCGCGTATAAAAACCTACGAGCAGTACTTC.

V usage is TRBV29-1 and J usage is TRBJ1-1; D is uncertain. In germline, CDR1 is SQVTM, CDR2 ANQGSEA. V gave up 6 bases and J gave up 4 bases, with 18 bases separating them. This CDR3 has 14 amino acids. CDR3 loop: CSVALGTGGTEAFF. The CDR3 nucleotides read TGCAGCGTCGCCCTGGGAACGGGAGGCACTGAAGCTTTCTTT.

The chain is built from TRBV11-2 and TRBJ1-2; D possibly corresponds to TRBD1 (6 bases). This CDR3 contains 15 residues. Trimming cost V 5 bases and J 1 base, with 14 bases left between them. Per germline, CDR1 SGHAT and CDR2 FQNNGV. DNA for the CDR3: TGTGCCAGCAGCGTCTATGGGGGCAGTAACTATGGCTACACCTTC. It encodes CASSVYGGSNYGYTF.

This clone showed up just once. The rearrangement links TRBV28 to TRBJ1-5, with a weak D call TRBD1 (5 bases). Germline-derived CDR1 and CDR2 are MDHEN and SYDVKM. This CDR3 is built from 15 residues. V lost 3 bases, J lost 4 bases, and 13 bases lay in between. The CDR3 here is CASSFSDRINQPQHF. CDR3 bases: TGTGCCAGCAGTTTCTCCGACAGAATTAATCAGCCCCAGCATTTT.

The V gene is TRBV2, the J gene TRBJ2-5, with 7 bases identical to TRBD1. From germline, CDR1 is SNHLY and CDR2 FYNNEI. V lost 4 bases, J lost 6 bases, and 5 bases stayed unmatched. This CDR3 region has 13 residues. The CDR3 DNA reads TGTGCCAGCAGTGGACAGGGAACGAAGACCCAGTACTTC. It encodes CASSGQGTKTQYF.

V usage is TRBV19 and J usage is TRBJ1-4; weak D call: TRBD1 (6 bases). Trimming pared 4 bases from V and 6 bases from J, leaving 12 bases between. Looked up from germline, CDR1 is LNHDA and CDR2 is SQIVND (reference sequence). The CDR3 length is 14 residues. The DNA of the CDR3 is TGTGCCAGTAGTAATGGCAGGGGTGATGAAAAACTGTTTTTT. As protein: CASSNGRGDEKLFF.

DNA of the CDR3: TGTGCCAGCAGCGTAGCTGGAGCCCGGGGGGAGCAGTACTTC. Protein sequence: CASSVAGARGEQYF. This chain uses TRBV9 with TRBJ2-7; a possible D gene is TRBD2 (6 bases). Germline V CDR1 and CDR2: SGDLS, YYNGEE. The CDR3 has 14 residues. V shed 0 bases and J shed 7 bases, with 14 bases lying between them. Looking up the rest from reference TRBV9 and TRBJ2-7 gives the full variable domain: DSGVTQTPKHLITATGQRVTLRCSPRSGDLSVYWYQQSLDQGLQFLIQYYNGEERAKGNILERFSAQQFPDLHSELNLSSLELGDSALYFCASSVAGARGEQYFGPGTRLTVT.

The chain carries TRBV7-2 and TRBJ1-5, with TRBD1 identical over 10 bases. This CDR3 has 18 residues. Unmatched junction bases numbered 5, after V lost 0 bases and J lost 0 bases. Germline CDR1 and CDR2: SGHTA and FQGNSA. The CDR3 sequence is CASSLATGGAYSNQPQHF. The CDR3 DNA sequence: TGTGCCAGCAGCTTAGCGACAGGGGGCGCATATAGCAATCAGCCCCAGCATTTT.

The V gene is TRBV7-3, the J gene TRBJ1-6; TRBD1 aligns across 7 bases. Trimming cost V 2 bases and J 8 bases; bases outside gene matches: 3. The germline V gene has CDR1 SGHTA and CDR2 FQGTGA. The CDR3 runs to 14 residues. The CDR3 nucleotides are TGTGCCAGCAGCTTAGCAGGGGGAGATTCACCCCTCCACTTT. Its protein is CASSLAGGDSPLHF.

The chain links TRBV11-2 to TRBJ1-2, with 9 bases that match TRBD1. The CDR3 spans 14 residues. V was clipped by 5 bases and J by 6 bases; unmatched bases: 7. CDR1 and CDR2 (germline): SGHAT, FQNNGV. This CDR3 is CASSENRGLHGYTF. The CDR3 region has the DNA TGTGCCAGCAGCGAAAACAGGGGGCTCCATGGCTACACCTTC.

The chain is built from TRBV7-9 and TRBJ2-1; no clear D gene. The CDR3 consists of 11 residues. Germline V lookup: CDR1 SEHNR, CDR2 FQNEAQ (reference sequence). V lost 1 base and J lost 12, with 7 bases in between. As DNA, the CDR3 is TGTGCCAGCAGCTTAGAACTTTGGCAGTTCTTC. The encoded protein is CASSLELWQFF. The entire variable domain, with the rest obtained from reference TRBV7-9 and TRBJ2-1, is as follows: DTGVSQNPRHKITKRGQNVTFRCDPISEHNRLYWYRQTLGQGPEFLTYFQNEAQLEKSRLLSDRFSAERPKGSFSTLEIQRTEQGDSAMYLCASSLELWQFFGPGTRLTVL.

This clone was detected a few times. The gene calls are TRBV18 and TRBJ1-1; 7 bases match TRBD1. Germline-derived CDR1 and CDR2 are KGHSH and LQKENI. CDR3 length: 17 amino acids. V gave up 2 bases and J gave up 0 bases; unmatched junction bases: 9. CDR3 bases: TGTGCCAGCTCACCAGGACAGGAAAGTTTAATGAACACTGAAGCTTTCTTT. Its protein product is CASSPGQESLMNTEAFF.

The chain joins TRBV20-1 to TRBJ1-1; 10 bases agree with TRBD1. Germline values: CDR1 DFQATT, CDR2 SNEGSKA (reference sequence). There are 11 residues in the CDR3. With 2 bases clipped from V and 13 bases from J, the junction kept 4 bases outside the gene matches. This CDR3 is CSARPRDRGFF. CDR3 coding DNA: TGCAGTGCTAGACCCCGGGACAGGGGTTTCTTT.

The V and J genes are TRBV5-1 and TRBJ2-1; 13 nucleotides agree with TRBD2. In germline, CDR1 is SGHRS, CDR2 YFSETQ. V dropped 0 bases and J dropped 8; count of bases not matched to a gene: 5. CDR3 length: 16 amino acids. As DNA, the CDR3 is TGCGCCAGCAGCTTGGGTGGGACTAGCGGGGTGCATGAGCAGTTCTTC. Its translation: CASSLGGTSGVHEQFF.

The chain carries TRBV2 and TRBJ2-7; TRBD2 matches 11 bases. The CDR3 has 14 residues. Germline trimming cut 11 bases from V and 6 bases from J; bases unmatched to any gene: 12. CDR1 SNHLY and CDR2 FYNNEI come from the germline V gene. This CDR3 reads CAAAPTSGRVEQYF. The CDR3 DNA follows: TGTGCCGCCGCCCCCACTAGCGGGAGAGTCGAGCAGTACTTC.

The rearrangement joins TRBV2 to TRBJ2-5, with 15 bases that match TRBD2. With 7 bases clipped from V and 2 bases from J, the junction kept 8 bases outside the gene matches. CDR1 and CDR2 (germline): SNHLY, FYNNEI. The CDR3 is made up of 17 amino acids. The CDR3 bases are TGTGCCAGCACCGGGACTAGCGGGGGGATTGGGCAAGAGACCCAGTACTTC. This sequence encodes CASTGTSGGIGQETQYF. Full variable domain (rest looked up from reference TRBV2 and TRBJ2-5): EPEVTQTPSHQVTQMGQEVILRCVPISNHLYFYWYRQILGQKVEFLVSFYNNEISEKSEIFDDQFSVERPDGSNFTLKIRSTKLEDSAMYFCASTGTSGGIGQETQYFGPGTRLLVL.

CDR3 bases: TGTGCCAGCAGCCCGGGACTAGCGGGGGGGAATACGCAGTATTTT. Protein: CASSPGLAGGNTQYF. The V gene is TRBV5-4, the J gene TRBJ2-3, with 16 bases fitting TRBD2. This CDR3 has 15 amino acids. J gave up 7 bases and V 4 bases, and 3 bases lay outside the gene matches. Germline CDR1 is SGHNT and CDR2 is YYREEE (reference sequence). Full variable domain (missing parts from reference TRBV5-4 and TRBJ2-3): ETGVTQSPTHLIKTRGQQVTLRCSSQSGHNTVSWYQQALGQGPQFIFQYYREEENGRGNFPPRFSGLQFPNYSSELNVNALELDDSALYLCASSPGLAGGNTQYFGPGTRLTVL.